The present TCR beta chain was sequenced within a study of response to subunit inactivated influenza vaccine. Whole-study findings and limits: It was suggested by the authors that few new T cells are recruited by each seasonal influenza vaccination.

TCRdb redid the calling of the RT-PCR reads with MiXCR, one entry per CDR3 protein. The repertoire includes roughly 150,000 distinct CDR3 sequences, roughly a tenth of them detected once, and under 15% sits in the top ten. This clonotype was counted a few times. Its target is unknown. The CDR3 consists of 16 residues. The V gene's germline CDR1 is LGHNA and CDR2 YNFKEQ. V shed 5 bases, J shed 1 base, and the junction held 9 bases outside the gene matches. This material consisted of non-naive T cells sorted from PBMCs, taken more than 35 days after vaccination. V is TRBV4-2 and J is TRBJ1-1; the match to TRBD1 covers 8 bases. The receptor was derived from a man aged 50 to 60 who received an inactivated influenza vaccine. CDR3 in amino acids: CASSYGQGVGNTEAFF. For the CDR3, the DNA is TGTGCCAGCAGCTACGGACAGGGAGTAGGGAACACTGAAGCTTTCTTT.